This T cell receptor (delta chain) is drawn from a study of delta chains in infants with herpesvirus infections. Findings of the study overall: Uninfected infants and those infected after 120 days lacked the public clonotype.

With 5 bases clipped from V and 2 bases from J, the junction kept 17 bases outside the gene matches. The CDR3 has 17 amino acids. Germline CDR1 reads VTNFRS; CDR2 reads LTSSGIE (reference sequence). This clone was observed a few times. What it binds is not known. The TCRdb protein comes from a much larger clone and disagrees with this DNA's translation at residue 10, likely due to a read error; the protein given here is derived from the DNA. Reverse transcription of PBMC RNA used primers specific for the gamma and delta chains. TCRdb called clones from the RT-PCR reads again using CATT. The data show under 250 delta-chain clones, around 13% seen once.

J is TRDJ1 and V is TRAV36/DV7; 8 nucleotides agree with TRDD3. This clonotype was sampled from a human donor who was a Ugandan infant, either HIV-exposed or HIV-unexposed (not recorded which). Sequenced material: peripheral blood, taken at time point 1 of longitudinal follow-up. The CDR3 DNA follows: TGTGCTGTTGCCCCTTTCAGGGGGATATGGTGGACCGATAAACTCATCTTT. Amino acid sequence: CAVAPFRGIWWTDKLIF. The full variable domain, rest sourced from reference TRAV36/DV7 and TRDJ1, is EDKVVQSPLSLVVHEGDTVTLNCSYEVTNFRSLLWYKQEKKAPTFLFMLTSSGIEKKSGRLSSILDKKELSSILNITATQTGDSAIYLCAVAPFRGIWWTDKLIFGKGTRVTVEP.